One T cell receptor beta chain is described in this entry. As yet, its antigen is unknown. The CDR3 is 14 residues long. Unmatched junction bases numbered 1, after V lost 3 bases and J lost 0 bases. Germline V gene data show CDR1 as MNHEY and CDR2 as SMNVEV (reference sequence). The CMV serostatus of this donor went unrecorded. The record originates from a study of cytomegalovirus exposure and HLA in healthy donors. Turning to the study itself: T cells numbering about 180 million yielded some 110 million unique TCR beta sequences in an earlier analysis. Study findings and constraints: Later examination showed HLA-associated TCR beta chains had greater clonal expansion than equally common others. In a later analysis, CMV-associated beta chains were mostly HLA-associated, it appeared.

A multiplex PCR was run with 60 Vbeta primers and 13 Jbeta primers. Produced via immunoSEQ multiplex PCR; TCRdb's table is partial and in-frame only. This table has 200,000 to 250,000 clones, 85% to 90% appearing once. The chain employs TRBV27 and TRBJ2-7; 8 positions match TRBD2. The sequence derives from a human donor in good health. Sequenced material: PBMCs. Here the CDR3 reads CASSFSGSSYEQYF. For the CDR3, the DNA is TGTGCCAGCAGTTTCAGCGGGAGCTCCTACGAGCAGTACTTC.